Presented here are 15 T cell receptor beta chains from one specimen sequenced in a study of blood T cell repertoires in COVID-19. Profiling relied on immunoSEQ multiplex PCR, and the TCRdb table lists in-frame clones only, not all of them. Here the sample spans 200,000 to 250,000 clones, roughly 86% being singletons. The sequencing sample was made of peripheral blood. All receptors come from a woman in her thirties who had recovered from COVID-19.

The chain is built from TRBV25-1 and TRBJ1-1; tentative D call: TRBD1 (5 bases). This CDR3 comprises 13 residues. The germline gives CDR1 MGHDK, CDR2 SYGVNS. Trimming stripped 7 bases from V and 4 bases from J, with 13 bases between. The CDR3 loop reads CASTVGGTTEAFF. CDR3 coding DNA: TGTGCCAGCACGGTCGGAGGGACCACTGAAGCTTTCTTT.

This chain links TRBV12-5 with TRBJ1-3; 7 bases map to TRBD1. Germline V gene sequence: CDR1 LGHNT, CDR2 FRNRAP. V dropped 0 bases and J dropped 0; count of bases not matched to a gene: 5. The CDR3 sequence is 17 residues long. This CDR3 reads CASGLVLGQVSGNTIYF. In nucleotides, the CDR3 is TGTGCTAGTGGTTTGGTACTCGGACAGGTCTCTGGAAACACCATATATTTT. The full variable domain, completed using reference TRBV12-5 and TRBJ1-3, is DARVTQTPRHKVTEMGQEVTMRCQPILGHNTVFWYRQTMMQGLELLAYFRNRAPLDDSGMPKDRFSAEMPDATLATLKIQPSEPRDSAVYFCASGLVLGQVSGNTIYFGEGSWLTVV.

The V call is TRBV18, the J call TRBJ1-5, with 8 bases fitting TRBD1. The CDR3 is 15 residues long. The J segment lost 6 bases and the V segment lost 3 bases, leaving 7 bases of the junction unmatched. Germline V gives CDR1 KGHSH, CDR2 LQKENI. CDR3 sequence reads: CASSPGGQEGQPQHF. DNA for the CDR3: TGTGCCAGCTCACCTGGGGGACAGGAAGGTCAGCCCCAGCATTTT. Supplemented by reference TRBV18 and TRBJ1-5, the full variable domain reads NAGVMQNPRHLVRRRGQEARLRCSPMKGHSHVYWYRQLPEEGLKFMVYLQKENIIDESGMPKERFSAEFPKEGPSILRIQQVVRGDSAAYFCASSPGGQEGQPQHFGDGTRLSIL.

V and J are TRBV30 and TRBJ2-2; TRBD1 agrees at 10 bases. Per the germline V gene, CDR1 is GTSNPN and CDR2 is SVGIG (reference sequence). The length of the CDR3 is 15 residues. The trim removed 4 bases at V and 11 bases at J, leaving 13 bases unmatched. The CDR3 region has the DNA TGTGCCTGGACGACAGGGGGCGTAGGTCGAGGAGAGCTGTTTTTT. This encodes CAWTTGGVGRGELFF.

In its sample, this clone was seen a few times. Its ends do not fully match the called genes, so a read error is possible. This chain joins TRBV3-1 (or the pseudogene TRBV3-2) and TRBJ2-7; D not resolved. This CDR3 contains 13 residues. Germline V gene lookup returns CDR1 LGHDT and CDR2 YNNKEL (reference sequence). CDR3 sequence (DNA): TGTGCCAGCAGTCAAGCAAGCCGAGAGGAGCAGTACTTC. The encoded protein is CASSQASREEQYF.

J is TRBJ2-7 and V is TRBV12-5; 11 bases line up with TRBD2. The J segment lost 4 bases and the V segment lost 8 bases, leaving 4 bases of the junction unmatched. Germline V gives CDR1 LGHNT, CDR2 FRNRAP. This CDR3 has 13 amino acids. The CDR3 spells CASQLAGGYEQYF. The DNA for the CDR3 is TGTGCTAGTCAGCTAGCGGGGGGTTACGAGCAGTACTTC. Full variable domain (remainder filled in from reference TRBV12-5 and TRBJ2-7): DARVTQTPRHKVTEMGQEVTMRCQPILGHNTVFWYRQTMMQGLELLAYFRNRAPLDDSGMPKDRFSAEMPDATLATLKIQPSEPRDSAVYFCASQLAGGYEQYFGPGTRLTVT.

This clone was seen a single time. The chain joins TRBV5-1 to TRBJ2-1, with TRBD1 matching over 7 bases. V lost 5 bases, J lost 4 bases, and 9 bases stayed unmatched. Germline V gene sequence: CDR1 SGHRS, CDR2 YFSETQ. The CDR3 covers 15 residues. The CDR3 region is CASRGTAGGYNEQFF. The CDR3 coding sequence is TGCGCCAGCAGAGGGACAGCCGGTGGGTACAATGAGCAGTTCTTC.

V usage is TRBV30 and J usage is TRBJ2-7, with D possibly matching TRBD1 (7 bases). This CDR3 has 13 residues. Deletions cut 1 base from V and 7 bases from J, with 14 bases between. Germline CDR1 reads GTSNPN; CDR2 reads SVGIG (reference sequence). CDR3 sequence (DNA): TGTGCCTGGAGTGGCGGGGACAGAATGGAGCAGTACTTC. Its translation is CAWSGGDRMEQYF. Based on the CDR3 plus reference TRBV30 and TRBJ2-7, the full variable domain is SQTIHQWPATLVQPVGSPLSLECTVEGTSNPNLYWYRQAAGRGLQLLFYSVGIGQISSEVPQNLSASRPQDRQFILSSKKLLLSDSGFYLCAWSGGDRMEQYFGPGTRLTVT.

The J gene is TRBJ2-7, the V gene TRBV19; 9 bases fit TRBD1. This CDR3 is built from 14 residues. Germline-derived CDR1 and CDR2 are LNHDA and SQIVND (reference sequence). Trimming cost V 6 bases and J 5 bases; bases outside gene matches: 8. This CDR3 reads CASRAGQGTDEQYF. In DNA, the CDR3 is TGTGCCAGTAGGGCTGGACAGGGGACGGACGAGCAGTACTTC.

This rearrangement joins TRBV2 to TRBJ2-5, with 13 bases that match TRBD2. The trim removed 5 bases at V and 3 bases at J, leaving 6 bases unmatched. The CDR3 is 16 residues long. From germline, CDR1 is SNHLY and CDR2 FYNNEI. The CDR3 region has the DNA TGTGCCAGCAGTCCCCGACTAGCGGGGGGTAAAGAGACCCAGTACTTC. This translates into CASSPRLAGGKETQYF. The whole variable domain, remainder taken from reference TRBV2 and TRBJ2-5, is EPEVTQTPSHQVTQMGQEVILRCVPISNHLYFYWYRQILGQKVEFLVSFYNNEISEKSEIFDDQFSVERPDGSNFTLKIRSTKLEDSAMYFCASSPRLAGGKETQYFGPGTRLLVL.

The CDR3 region has the DNA TGTGCCAGCAGCTCCAGCGGGGGGTGGACCGGGGAGCTGTTTTTT. This codes for CASSSSGGWTGELFF. The chain combines TRBV13 with TRBJ2-2, with 9 positions matching TRBD2. The germline CDR1 and CDR2 sequences are PRHDT and FYEKMQ (reference sequence). The CDR3 is 15 amino acids. J gave up 5 bases and V 4 bases, and 5 bases lay outside the gene matches.

This clone was observed a handful of times. The chain is built from TRBV5-1 and TRBJ1-5; 12 bases line up with TRBD1. Germline trimming cut 0 bases from V and 2 bases from J; bases unmatched to any gene: 6. This CDR3 comprises 18 residues. The germline V gene encodes CDR1 SGHRS and CDR2 YFSETQ. CDR3 residues: CASSLAPGQGAGNQPQHF. In DNA, the CDR3 is TGCGCCAGCAGCTTGGCCCCGGGACAGGGGGCCGGCAATCAGCCCCAGCATTTT.

The chain is built from TRBV18 and TRBJ2-2, with a tentative D call TRBD2 (6 bases). The CDR3 spans 14 residues. Germline CDR1 and CDR2: KGHSH and LQKENI. V shed 2 bases and J shed 6 bases, with 10 bases lying between them. The DNA for the CDR3 is TGTGCCAGCTCACCAGGAGGGTATCCCGGGGAGCTGTTTTTT. As protein: CASSPGGYPGELFF.

The chain joins TRBV5-5 to TRBJ1-5; D might be TRBD1 (5 bases). The V gene lost 0 bases and the J gene lost 5 bases, with 9 bases spanning the gap. The CDR3 is 14 amino acids. CDR1 is SGHKS and CDR2 is YYEKEE in the germline V gene (reference sequence). As DNA, the CDR3 is TGTGCCAGCAGCTTGGCGCCAGGGCATCAGCCCCAGCATTTT. This codes for CASSLAPGHQPQHF.

The CDR3 DNA sequence: TGTGCCAGCAGCTTATTCGAGGGACTAAGTTCACCCCTCCACTTT. It is translated as CASSLFEGLSSPLHF. This chain links TRBV7-9 with TRBJ1-6; tentatively, D is TRBD1 (5 bases). Deletions cut 2 bases from V and 9 bases from J, with 14 bases between. Germline V gene sequence: CDR1 SEHNR, CDR2 FQNEAQ (reference sequence). This CDR3 comprises 15 residues.